A single T cell receptor (beta chain) is shown here with its context. Its antigen remains undetermined. No much larger clone exists at a distance of one base, and base qualities are not known. TCRbeta CDR3 regions were amplified from genomic DNA by means of the immunoSEQ Assay, a bias-controlled multiplex PCR. The original pipeline was this. The number of nucleated cells in each sample was estimated from the amplification of reference gene primers within the assay. To quantify the absolute abundance of each unique TCRbeta CDR3 rearrangement, sequence reads were collapsed and filtered. For each sample, productive Simpson clonality was calculated by taking the square root of Simpson's diversity index across productive rearrangements. Sourced from immuneACCESS, this table was stored by TCRdb with only in-frame sequences that have V and J called. A share of the clones is absent; for the studies checked, an unresolved V gene accounts for under half, and the remainder has no known explanation. Clone size and the V and J calls come from that table; the DNA yielded D and trimming. The sample table contains approximately 85,000 clones; only one count was recorded for around 87% of them. Of the sample, about 2.9% falls within the top ten clones.

These data originate in a study of blood T cell repertoires in COVID-19 (TCRdb year 2020). A note on the overall study: Samples covering the acute and convalescent phases of COVID-19 were provided by collaborators in the United States, Italy and Spain. The material from the prospective study consisted of cDNA or gDNA derived from T cells, B-cell-depleted T cells, or PBMCs. The repertoires were released in a freely available public database intended as a resource for research on the immune response to SARS-CoV-2. The dataset comprised deeply sampled blood TCRbeta repertoires from subjects exposed to, actively infected with, or recovered from COVID-19. Nearly every sample came with metadata listing a de-identified subject ID, COVID-19 status, age in years and sex. Samples were obtained from the ongoing ImmuneRACE study (first 160 participants) and from over a thousand subjects provided by 6 global collaborators. Where available, HLA class I and class II types were obtained from metadata supplied by the sample provider rather than from assay-based typing. The study at large found these results: The amount of clinical and demographic metadata varied by source and participant and was provided uncurated.

Taken from the germline V gene, the CDR1 and CDR2 loops are LGHNA and YNFKEQ. The germline V and J ends show losses of 3 bases and 6 bases respectively, and no gene match explains 11 bases of the junction. Reading from cysteine to phenylalanine, the CDR3 counts 16 amino acids. Only the CDR3 DNA stays, 48 bases, in frame from base 1. The collaborating institutions used their own protocols to collect whole blood in K2EDTA tubes. Collaborator samples were shipped for TCRbeta analysis as frozen whole blood, isolated PBMCs, or DNA extracted from either sample type. The source material was peripheral blood. This sequence uses TRBV4-2 and TRBJ1-5; TRBD1 agrees with 7 junctional bases. The sequence was obtained from a woman aged 45-65 years with active or convalescent COVID-19. The DNA is TGTGCCAGCAGCCACATAGAAGGGGGCGCGGGTCAGCCCCAGCATTTT. Its protein product is CASSHIEGGAGQPQHF.